This T cell receptor (beta chain) was recovered during a study of T cells after yellow fever vaccination. This clonotype was counted at least ten times. TCRdb passed the 5' RACE reads through MiXCR, listing each CDR3 protein once. The sample includes approximately 300,000 distinct CDR3 sequences, over 8.5% of them seen just once. This TCR came from a man aged 18-30 years who received the YFV17D yellow fever vaccine. Material: CD4+ T cells sorted from PBMCs, obtained 45 days after the yellow fever booster vaccination.

The CDR3 region has the DNA TGCGCCAGCAGCCCCGCGAGAAGGGAAGAGACCCAGTACTTC. The encoded protein is CASSPARREETQYF. J is TRBJ2-5 and V is TRBV4-1; D is uncertain. The CDR3 loop spans 14 amino acids. Germline assignment: CDR1 MGHRA and CDR2 YSYEKL. The germline V and J ends were trimmed by 4 bases and 3 bases, with 12 bases remaining between them.